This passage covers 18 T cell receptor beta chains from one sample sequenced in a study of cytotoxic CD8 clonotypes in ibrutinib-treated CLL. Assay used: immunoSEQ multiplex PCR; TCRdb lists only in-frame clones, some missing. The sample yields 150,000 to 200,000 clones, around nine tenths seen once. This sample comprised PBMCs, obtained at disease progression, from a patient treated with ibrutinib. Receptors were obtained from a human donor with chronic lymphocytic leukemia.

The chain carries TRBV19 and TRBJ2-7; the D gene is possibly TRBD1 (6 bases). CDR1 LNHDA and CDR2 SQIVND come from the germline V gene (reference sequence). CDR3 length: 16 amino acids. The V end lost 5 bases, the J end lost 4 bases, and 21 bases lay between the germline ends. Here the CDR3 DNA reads TGTGCCAGTAGTTCGAACAGGGTTGGAGTCCTATACGAGCAGTACTTC. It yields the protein CASSSNRVGVLYEQYF.

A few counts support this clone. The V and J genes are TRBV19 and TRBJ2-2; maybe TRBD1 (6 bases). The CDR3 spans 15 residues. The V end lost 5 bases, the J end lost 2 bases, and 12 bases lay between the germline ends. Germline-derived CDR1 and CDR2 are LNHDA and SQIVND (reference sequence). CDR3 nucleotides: TGTGCCAGTAGTCACCAGGGGACCAACACCGGGGAGCTGTTTTTT. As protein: CASSHQGTNTGELFF.

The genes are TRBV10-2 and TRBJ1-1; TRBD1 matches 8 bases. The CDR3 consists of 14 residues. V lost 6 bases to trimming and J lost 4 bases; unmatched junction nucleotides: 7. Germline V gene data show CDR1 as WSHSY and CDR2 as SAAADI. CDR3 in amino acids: CASSRQGSGTEAFF. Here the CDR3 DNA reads TGCGCCAGCAGCCGACAGGGGTCCGGCACTGAAGCTTTCTTT.

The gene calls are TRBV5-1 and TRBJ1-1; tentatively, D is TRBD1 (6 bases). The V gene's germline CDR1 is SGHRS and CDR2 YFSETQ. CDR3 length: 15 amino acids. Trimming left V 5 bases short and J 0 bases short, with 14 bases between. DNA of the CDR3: TGCGCCAGCAGAGGACAGCCGACACTGAACACTGAAGCTTTCTTT. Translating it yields CASRGQPTLNTEAFF.

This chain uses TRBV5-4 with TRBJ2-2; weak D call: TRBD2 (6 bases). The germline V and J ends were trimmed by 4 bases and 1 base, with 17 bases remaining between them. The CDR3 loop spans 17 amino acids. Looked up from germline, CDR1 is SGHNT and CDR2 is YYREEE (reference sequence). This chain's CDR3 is CASSPGRGVGNTGELFF. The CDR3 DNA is TGTGCCAGCAGCCCTGGGCGGGGCGTAGGGAACACCGGGGAGCTGTTTTTT.

DNA of the CDR3: TGCGCCAGCAGCTTGGGGCCAGGGGCAAATAATGAAAAACTGTTTTTT. Its translation is CASSLGPGANNEKLFF. The chain carries TRBV5-1 and TRBJ1-4, with D perhaps TRBD1 (6 bases). The CDR3 is 16 amino acids. Trimming cost V 0 bases and J 4 bases, with 13 bases left between them. Germline CDR1 is SGHRS and CDR2 is YFSETQ. The whole variable domain, remainder taken from reference TRBV5-1 and TRBJ1-4, is KAGVTQTPRYLIKTRGQQVTLSCSPISGHRSVSWYQQTPGQGLQFLFEYFSETQRNKGNFPGRFSGRQFSNSRSEMNVSTLELGDSALYLCASSLGPGANNEKLFFGSGTQLSVL.

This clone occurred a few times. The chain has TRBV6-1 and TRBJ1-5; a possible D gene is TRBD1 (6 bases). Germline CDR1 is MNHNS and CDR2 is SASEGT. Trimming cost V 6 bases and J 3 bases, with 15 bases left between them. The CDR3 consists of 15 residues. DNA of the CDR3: TGTGCCAGCAGCGCATTACAGGGTGACAATCAGCCCCAGCATTTT. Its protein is CASSALQGDNQPQHF.

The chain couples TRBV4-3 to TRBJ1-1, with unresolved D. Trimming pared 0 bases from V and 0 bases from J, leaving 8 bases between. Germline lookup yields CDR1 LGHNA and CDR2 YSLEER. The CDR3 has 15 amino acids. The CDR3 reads CASSQERLLNTEAFF. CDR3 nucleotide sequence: TGCGCCAGCAGCCAAGAGCGGCTACTGAACACTGAAGCTTTCTTT.

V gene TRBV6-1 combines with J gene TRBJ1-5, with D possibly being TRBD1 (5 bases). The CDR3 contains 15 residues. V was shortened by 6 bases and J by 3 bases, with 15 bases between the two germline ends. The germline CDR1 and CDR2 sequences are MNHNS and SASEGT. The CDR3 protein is CASSTGTVNNQPQHF. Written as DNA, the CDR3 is TGTGCCAGCAGCACCGGGACGGTGAACAATCAGCCCCAGCATTTT.

The CDR3 spells CASSWEATSPNTEQFF. CDR3 sequence (DNA): TGTGCCAGCAGCTGGGAAGCTACTTCTCCGAACACTGAGCAGTTCTTC. J is TRBJ2-1 and V is TRBV5-4; D is undetermined. Germline assignment: CDR1 SGHNT and CDR2 YYREEE (reference sequence). The CDR3 runs 16 residues. Trimming cost V 3 bases and J 9 bases, with 22 bases left between them. The full variable domain, completed using reference TRBV5-4 and TRBJ2-1, is ETGVTQSPTHLIKTRGQQVTLRCSSQSGHNTVSWYQQALGQGPQFIFQYYREEENGRGNFPPRFSGLQFPNYSSELNVNALELDDSALYLCASSWEATSPNTEQFFGPGTRLTVL.

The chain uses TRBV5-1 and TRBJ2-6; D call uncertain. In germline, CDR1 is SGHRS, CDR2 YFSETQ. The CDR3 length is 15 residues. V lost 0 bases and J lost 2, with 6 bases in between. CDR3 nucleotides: TGCGCCAGCAGCTTGGAAGGGACTGGGGCCAACGTCCTGACTTTC. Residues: CASSLEGTGANVLTF.

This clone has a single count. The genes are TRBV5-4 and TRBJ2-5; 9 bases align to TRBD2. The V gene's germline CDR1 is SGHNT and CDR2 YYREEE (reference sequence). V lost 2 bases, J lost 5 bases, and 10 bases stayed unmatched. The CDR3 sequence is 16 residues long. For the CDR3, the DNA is TGTGCCAGCAGCTTTATCGTTAGCGGGGGCGGGGAGACCCAGTACTTC. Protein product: CASSFIVSGGGETQYF.

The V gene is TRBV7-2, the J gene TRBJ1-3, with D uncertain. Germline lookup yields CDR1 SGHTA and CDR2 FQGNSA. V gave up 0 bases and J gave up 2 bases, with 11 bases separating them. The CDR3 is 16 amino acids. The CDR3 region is CASSLAMRLPGNTIYF. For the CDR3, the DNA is TGTGCCAGCAGCTTAGCGATGAGGCTTCCTGGAAACACCATATATTTT.

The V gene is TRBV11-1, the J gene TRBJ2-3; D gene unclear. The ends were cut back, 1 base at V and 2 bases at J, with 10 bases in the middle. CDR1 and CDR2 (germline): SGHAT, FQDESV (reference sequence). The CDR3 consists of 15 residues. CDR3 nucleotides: TGTGCCAGCAGCTTAGGGTCTGGGGTCACAGATACGCAGTATTTT. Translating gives CASSLGSGVTDTQYF.

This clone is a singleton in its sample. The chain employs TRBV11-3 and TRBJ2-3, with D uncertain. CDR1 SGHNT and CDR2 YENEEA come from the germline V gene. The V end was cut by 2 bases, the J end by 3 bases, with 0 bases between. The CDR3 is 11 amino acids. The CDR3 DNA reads TGTGCCAGCAGCTTAACAGATACGCAGTATTTT. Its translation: CASSLTDTQYF.

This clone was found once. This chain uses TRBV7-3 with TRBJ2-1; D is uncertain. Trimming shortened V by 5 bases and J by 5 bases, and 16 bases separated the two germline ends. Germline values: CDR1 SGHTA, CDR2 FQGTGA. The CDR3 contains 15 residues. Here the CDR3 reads CASSLGPRQNNEQFF. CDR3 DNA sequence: TGTGCCAGCAGCCTAGGGCCCCGTCAAAACAATGAGCAGTTCTTC.

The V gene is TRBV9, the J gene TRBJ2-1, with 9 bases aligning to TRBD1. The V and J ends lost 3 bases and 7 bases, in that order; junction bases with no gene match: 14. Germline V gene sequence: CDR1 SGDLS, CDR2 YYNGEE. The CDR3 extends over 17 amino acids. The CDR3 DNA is TGTGCCAGCAGCGCGGGGTTTTGGACAGGGGAATGGAATGAGCAGTTCTTC. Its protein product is CASSAGFWTGEWNEQFF. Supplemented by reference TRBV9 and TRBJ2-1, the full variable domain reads DSGVTQTPKHLITATGQRVTLRCSPRSGDLSVYWYQQSLDQGLQFLIQYYNGEERAKGNILERFSAQQFPDLHSELNLSSLELGDSALYFCASSAGFWTGEWNEQFFGPGTRLTVL.

Here the CDR3 DNA reads TGTGCCAGCAGTTTGTGGTCAGGGGGAAATCAGCCCCAGCATTTT. Translating gives CASSLWSGGNQPQHF. This chain uses TRBV27 with TRBJ1-5; 7 bases fit TRBD1. CDR3 size: 15 residues. V trimming: 3 bases; J trimming: 4 bases; junction bases outside the gene matches: 6. CDR1 is MNHEY, CDR2 SMNVEV, per germline (reference sequence).